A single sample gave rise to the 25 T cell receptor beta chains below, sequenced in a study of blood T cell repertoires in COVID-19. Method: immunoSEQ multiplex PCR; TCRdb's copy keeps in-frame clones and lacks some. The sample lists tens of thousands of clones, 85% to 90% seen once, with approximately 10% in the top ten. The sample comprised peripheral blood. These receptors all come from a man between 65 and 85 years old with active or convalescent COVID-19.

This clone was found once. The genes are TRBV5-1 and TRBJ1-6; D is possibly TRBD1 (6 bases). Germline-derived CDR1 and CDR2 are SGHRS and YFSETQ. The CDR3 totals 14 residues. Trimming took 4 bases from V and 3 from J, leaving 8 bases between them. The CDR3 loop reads CASSLDSYNSPLHF. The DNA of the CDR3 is TGCGCCAGCAGCCTGGACAGCTATAATTCACCCCTCCACTTT.

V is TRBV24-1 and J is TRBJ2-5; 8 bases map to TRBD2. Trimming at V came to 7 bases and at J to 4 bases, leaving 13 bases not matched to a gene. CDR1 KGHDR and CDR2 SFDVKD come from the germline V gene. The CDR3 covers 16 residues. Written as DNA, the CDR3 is TGTGCCACCAGCGCGGGATTTAGCGGGATCGCAGAGACCCAGTACTTC. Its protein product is CATSAGFSGIAETQYF.

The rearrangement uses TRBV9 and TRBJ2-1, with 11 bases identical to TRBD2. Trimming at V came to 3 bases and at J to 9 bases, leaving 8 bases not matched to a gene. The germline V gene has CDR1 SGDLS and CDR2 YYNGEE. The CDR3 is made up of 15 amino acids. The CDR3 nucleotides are TGTGCCAGCAGCGCGTCCGGGACTAGCGGACTTGAGCAGTTCTTC. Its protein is CASSASGTSGLEQFF.

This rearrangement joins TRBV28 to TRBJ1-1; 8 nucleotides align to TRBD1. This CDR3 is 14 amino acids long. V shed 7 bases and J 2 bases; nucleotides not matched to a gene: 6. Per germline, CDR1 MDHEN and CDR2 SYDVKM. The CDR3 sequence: CASKLQGGNTEAFF. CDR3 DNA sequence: TGTGCCAGCAAATTACAGGGGGGCAACACTGAAGCTTTCTTT.

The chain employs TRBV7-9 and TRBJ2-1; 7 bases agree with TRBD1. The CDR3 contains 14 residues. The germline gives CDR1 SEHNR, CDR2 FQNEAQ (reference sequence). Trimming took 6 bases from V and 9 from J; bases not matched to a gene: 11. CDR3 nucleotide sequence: TGTGCCAGCAGTCAACTCACAGGGGCAACTGAGCAGTTCTTC. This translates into CASSQLTGATEQFF.

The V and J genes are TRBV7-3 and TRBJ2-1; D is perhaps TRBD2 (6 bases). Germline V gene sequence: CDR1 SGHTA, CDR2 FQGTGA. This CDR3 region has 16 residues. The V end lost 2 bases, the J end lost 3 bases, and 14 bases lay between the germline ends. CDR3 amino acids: CASSLVSGQGYNEQFF. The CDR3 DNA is TGTGCCAGCAGCTTAGTGAGCGGGCAGGGCTACAATGAGCAGTTCTTC.

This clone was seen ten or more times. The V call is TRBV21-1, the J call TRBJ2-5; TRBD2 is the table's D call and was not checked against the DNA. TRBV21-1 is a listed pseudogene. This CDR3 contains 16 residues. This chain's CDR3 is CASSKREREYQETQYF. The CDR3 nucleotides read TGTGCCAGCAGCAAGAGGGAGCGGGAGTACCAAGAGACCCAGTACTTC.

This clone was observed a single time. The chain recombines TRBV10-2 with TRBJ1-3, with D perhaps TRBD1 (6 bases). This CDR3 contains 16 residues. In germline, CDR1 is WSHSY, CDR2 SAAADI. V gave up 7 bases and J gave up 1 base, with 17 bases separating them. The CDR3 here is CASKNLQGRSGNTIYF. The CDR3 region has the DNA TGCGCCAGCAAAAATCTGCAGGGGCGTTCTGGAAACACCATATATTTT.

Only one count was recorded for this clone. CDR3 sequence: CAWSRKAIEAFF. CDR3 nucleotides: TGTGCCTGGAGCCGAAAAGCGATCGAAGCTTTCTTT. The chain employs TRBV30 and TRBJ1-1; D unresolved. The germline V gene encodes CDR1 GTSNPN and CDR2 SVGIG (reference sequence). The CDR3 sequence is 12 residues long. Trimming stripped 3 bases from V and 8 bases from J, with 13 bases between. Drawing the rest from reference TRBV30 and TRBJ1-1, the complete variable domain is SQTIHQWPATLVQPVGSPLSLECTVEGTSNPNLYWYRQAAGRGLQLLFYSVGIGQISSEVPQNLSASRPQDRQFILSSKKLLLSDSGFYLCAWSRKAIEAFFGQGTRLTVV.

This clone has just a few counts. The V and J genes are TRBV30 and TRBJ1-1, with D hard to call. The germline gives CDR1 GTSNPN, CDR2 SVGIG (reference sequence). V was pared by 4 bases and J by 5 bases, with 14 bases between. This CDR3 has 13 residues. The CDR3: CAWTLLALTEAFF. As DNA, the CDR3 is TGTGCCTGGACCCTCTTAGCGTTAACTGAAGCTTTCTTT.

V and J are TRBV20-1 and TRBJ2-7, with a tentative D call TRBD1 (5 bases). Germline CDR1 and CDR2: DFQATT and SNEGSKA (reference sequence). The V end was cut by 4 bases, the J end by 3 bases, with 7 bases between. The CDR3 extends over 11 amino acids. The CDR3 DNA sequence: TGCAGTGCTAAAGACAGCTACGAGCAGTACTTC. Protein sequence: CSAKDSYEQYF.

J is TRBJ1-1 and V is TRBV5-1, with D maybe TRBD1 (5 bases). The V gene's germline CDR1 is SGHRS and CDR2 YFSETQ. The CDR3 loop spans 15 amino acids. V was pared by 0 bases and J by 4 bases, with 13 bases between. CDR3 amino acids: CASSLEGGESTEAFF. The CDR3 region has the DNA TGCGCCAGCAGCTTGGAGGGAGGGGAGTCCACTGAAGCTTTCTTT.

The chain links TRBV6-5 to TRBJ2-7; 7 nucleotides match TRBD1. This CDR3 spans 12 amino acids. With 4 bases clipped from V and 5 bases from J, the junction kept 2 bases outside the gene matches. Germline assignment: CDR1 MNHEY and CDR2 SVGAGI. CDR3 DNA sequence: TGTGCCAGCAGTTGGGACAGAAACGAGCAGTACTTC. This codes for CASSWDRNEQYF.

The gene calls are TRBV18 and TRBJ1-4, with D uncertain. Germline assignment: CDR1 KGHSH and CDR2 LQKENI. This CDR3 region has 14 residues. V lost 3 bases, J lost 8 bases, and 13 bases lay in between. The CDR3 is CASSPEEGIEKLFF. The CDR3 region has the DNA TGTGCCAGCTCACCGGAGGAAGGGATAGAAAAACTGTTTTTT.

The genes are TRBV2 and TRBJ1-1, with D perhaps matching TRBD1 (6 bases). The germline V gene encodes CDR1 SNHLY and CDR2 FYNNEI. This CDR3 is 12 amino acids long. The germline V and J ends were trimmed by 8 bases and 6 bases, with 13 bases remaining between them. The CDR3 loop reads CASGRQDPEAFF. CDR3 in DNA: TGTGCCAGCGGTCGACAGGACCCTGAAGCTTTCTTT.

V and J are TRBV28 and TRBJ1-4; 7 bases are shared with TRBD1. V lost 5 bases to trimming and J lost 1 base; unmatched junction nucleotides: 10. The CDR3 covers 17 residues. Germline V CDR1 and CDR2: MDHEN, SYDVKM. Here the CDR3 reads CASSPPGGLRTNEKLFF. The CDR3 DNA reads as TGTGCCAGCAGTCCCCCAGGGGGGCTACGAACTAATGAAAAACTGTTTTTT.

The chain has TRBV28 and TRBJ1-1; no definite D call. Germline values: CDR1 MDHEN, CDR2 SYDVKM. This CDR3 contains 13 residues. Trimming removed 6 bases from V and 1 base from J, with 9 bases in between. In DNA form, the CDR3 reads TGTGCCAGCAGACCGGGATGGAACACTGAAGCTTTCTTT. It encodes CASRPGWNTEAFF.

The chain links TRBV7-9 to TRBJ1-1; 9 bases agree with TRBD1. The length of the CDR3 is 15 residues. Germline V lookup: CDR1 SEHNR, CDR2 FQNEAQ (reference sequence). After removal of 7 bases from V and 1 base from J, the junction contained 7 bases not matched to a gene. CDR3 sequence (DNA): TGTGCCAGCATCCCGACAGGGGGGGCGAACACTGAAGCTTTCTTT. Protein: CASIPTGGANTEAFF.

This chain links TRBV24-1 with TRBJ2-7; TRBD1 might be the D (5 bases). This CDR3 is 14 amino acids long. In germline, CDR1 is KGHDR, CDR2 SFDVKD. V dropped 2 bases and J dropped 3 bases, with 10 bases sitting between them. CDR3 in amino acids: CATSDSDSYYEQYF. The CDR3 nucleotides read TGTGCCACCAGTGATTCCGACAGCTACTACGAGCAGTACTTC.

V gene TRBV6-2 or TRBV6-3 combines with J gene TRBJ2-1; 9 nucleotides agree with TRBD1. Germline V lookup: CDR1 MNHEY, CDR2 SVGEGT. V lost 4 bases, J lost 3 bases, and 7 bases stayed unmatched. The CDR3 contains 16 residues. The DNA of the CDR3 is TGTGCCAGCAGTTCACCCTACAGGGGGCTCTACAATGAGCAGTTCTTC. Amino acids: CASSSPYRGLYNEQFF.

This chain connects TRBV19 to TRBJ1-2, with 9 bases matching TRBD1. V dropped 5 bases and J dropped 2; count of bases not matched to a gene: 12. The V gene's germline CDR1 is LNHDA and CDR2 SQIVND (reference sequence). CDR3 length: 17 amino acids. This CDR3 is CASSFVGTGQLNYGYTF. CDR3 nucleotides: TGTGCCAGTAGTTTTGTGGGGACAGGGCAACTCAACTATGGCTACACCTTC.

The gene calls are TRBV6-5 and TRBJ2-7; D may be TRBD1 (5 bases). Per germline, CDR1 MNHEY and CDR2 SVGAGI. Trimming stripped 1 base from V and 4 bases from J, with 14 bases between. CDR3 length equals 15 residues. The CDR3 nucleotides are TGTGCCAGCAGTTACTTTACAGGCTCGTCGTACGAGCAGTACTTC. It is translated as CASSYFTGSSYEQYF.

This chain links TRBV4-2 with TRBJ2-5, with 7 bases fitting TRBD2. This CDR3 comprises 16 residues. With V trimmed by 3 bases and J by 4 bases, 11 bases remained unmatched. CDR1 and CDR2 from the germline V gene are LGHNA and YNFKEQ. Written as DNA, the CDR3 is TGTGCCAGCAGCCAGAGCTTCGCGGGAGCTCGAGAGACCCAGTACTTC. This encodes CASSQSFAGARETQYF.

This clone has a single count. The CDR3 region is CASRPLAGVGDTQYF. The CDR3 DNA follows: TGTGCCAGCAGGCCATTAGCGGGAGTGGGAGATACGCAGTATTTT. V and J are TRBV6-4 and TRBJ2-3; TRBD2 agrees at 9 bases. CDR3 size: 15 residues. The J segment lost 5 bases and the V segment lost 6 bases, leaving 9 bases of the junction unmatched. Germline V lookup: CDR1 MRHNA, CDR2 SNTAGT.

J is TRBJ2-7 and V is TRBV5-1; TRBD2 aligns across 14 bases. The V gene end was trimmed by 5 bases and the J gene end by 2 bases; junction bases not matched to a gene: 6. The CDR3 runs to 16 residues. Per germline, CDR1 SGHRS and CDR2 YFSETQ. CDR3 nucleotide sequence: TGCGCCAGCAGTGGACTAGCGGGAGGTCTAACCTACGAGCAGTACTTC. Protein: CASSGLAGGLTYEQYF.